This T cell receptor (beta chain) was recorded in a study of OX40 agonist ivuxolimab in advanced cancers. The study in broad terms: Ivuxolimab was a fully human IgG2 agonistic monoclonal antibody targeting the costimulatory receptor OX40 (CD134). Partial responses were achieved by three dose-escalation patients, of whom one had hepatocellular carcinoma and two had cutaneous melanoma. Peripheral TCRbeta sequencing aimed to test whether ivuxolimab altered TCR sequence diversity and caused clonal T-cell expansion. In the dose-escalation cohort, 75% to 85% of patients were male, and the mean age was approximately 60 years with a range of about 20 to 80. The monotherapy dose-escalation portion (N of about 57 patients) of the phase I ivuxolimab trial is reported in the paper. Patients were allowed to have had prior anti-PD-1, anti-PD-L1 or anti-CTLA-4 therapy, and around two fifths of the dose-escalation patients had been treated with checkpoint inhibitors. Of the approximately 50 dose-escalation patients, hepatocellular carcinoma was present in roughly 19, melanoma in approximately 15, renal cell carcinoma in 9 and head and neck cancer in 9. Intravenous ivuxolimab was administered to patients every 2 weeks at six dose levels: 0.01, 0.1, 0.3, 1.5, 3 and 10 mg/kg. The paper's findings and limits, for the study overall: Which antigens the clonally expanded peripheral T cells were specific for was not determined. Partial responders in the 0.1-3.0 mg/kg groups had among the lowest normalized peripheral clonal expansion, especially among CD8+ T cells. At doses of 0.1 to 3.0 mg/kg, clonal expansion of both CD4+ and CD8+ blood T cells was observed from baseline to week 6. On average, CD8+ T cells showed more expanded clones than CD4+ T cells after ivuxolimab. Low levels of normalized T-cell clonal expansion were also shown by some nonresponding patients.

For sequencing of the TCRbeta CDR3 region, genomic DNA was extracted from the sorted cells. The immunoSEQ Assay was used to sequence the TCRbeta CDR3 regions. TCRdb holds this immuneACCESS table with in-frame rearrangements only. Some clones are missing; in checked studies, unresolved V genes explain under half, and the rest has no known cause. The sample contains some 25,000 clones, roughly three quarters of them found a single time. Of the sample, around a third is held by the ten largest clones. Patients with autoimmune disease history or receiving systemic immunosuppression were excluded from the trial. Peripheral blood for TCR sequencing was collected from all dose cohorts at baseline, on cycle 4 day 1, and on cycle 7 day 1. Samples were obtained from an open-label, multicenter, first-in-human phase I dose-escalation trial of ivuxolimab. The trial enrolled adults with locally advanced or metastatic head and neck squamous cell, hepatocellular, melanoma or renal cell carcinoma. Before TCR sequencing, CD4+ and CD8+ T cells were separately sorted from peripheral blood.

Comment on this clone: Its antigen is not yet known. The record has no base qualities; no much larger clone is one base away.

The CDR3 holds 14 amino acids from the cysteine to the phenylalanine. The sequence is cut down to CDR3 DNA, 42 bases in frame from base 1. Taken from the germline V gene, the CDR1 and CDR2 loops are SGHVS and FQNEAQ. The V end gives up 1 base and the J end 3 bases, leaving 1 base in the junction not matched to a gene. This receptor was taken from an adult with an advanced solid tumor such as melanoma, head and neck, liver or kidney cancer. The specimen comprised CD4+ or CD8+ T cells sorted from blood, sampled in a trial of the OX40 agonist ivuxolimab. The V and J segments used are TRBV7-8 and TRBJ2-7; 9 central bases correspond to TRBD2. In nucleotide form, the sequence is TGTGCCAGCAGCTTAGGCGGGGGGGGCTACGAGCAGTACTTC. Its protein reads: CASSLGGGGYEQYF.